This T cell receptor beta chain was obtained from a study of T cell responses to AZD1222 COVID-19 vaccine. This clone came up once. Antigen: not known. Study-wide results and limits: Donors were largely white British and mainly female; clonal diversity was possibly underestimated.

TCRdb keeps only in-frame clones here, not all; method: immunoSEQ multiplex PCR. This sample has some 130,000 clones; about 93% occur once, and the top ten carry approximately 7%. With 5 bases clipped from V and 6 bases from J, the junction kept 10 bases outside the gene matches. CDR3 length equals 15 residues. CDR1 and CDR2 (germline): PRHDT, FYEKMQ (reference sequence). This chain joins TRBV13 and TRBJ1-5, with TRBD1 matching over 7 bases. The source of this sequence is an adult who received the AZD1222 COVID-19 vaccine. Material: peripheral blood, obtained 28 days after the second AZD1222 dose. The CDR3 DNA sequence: TGTGCCAGCAGCCTTAAGAGACAGGGAGTTCAGCCCCAGCATTTT. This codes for CASSLKRQGVQPQHF.